What follows are 27 T cell receptor beta chains derived from one specimen sequenced in a study of T cell responses to AZD1222 COVID-19 vaccine. Here immunoSEQ multiplex PCR was the method, and the copy in TCRdb shows in-frame clones only, minus some. The profile covers 80,000 or so clones, with 87% appearing a single time and 1.5% taken by the ten largest. This material consisted of peripheral blood, taken on day 0 of AZD1222 vaccination. All receptors come from an adult in good health.

The chain has TRBV19 and TRBJ1-2; the D is unclear. CDR3 length: 14 residues. Germline values: CDR1 LNHDA, CDR2 SQIVND (reference sequence). V was pared by 4 bases and J by 4 bases, with 13 bases between. The CDR3 spells CASSSGIDGYGYTF. DNA for the CDR3: TGTGCCAGTAGTAGTGGGATCGACGGCTATGGCTACACCTTC.

This rearrangement joins TRBV7-2 to TRBJ2-6; TRBD1 is a possible D gene (5 bases). Per germline, CDR1 SGHTA and CDR2 FQGNSA. The V gene lost 3 bases and the J gene lost 2 bases, with 20 bases spanning the gap. This CDR3 contains 19 residues. CDR3 DNA: TGTGCCAGCAGCTTCGGCTTTGGCCAGGGCTTTACTGGGGCCAACGTCCTGACTTTC. It is translated as CASSFGFGQGFTGANVLTF.

The count of this clone is one. The V and J genes are TRBV5-1 and TRBJ1-5; D is unresolved. V was clipped by 0 bases and J by 3 bases, with 7 bases between them. The CDR3 contains 14 residues. The germline gives CDR1 SGHRS, CDR2 YFSETQ. CDR3 bases: TGCGCCAGCAGCTTGGTCCGGTTCAATCAGCCCCAGCATTTT. Translated, it gives CASSLVRFNQPQHF.

This clone was seen only once. This chain links TRBV3-1 (or the pseudogene TRBV3-2) with TRBJ2-7, with D possibly TRBD2 on 5 matching bases. This CDR3 spans 14 amino acids. Trimming left V 1 base short and J 2 bases short, with 9 bases between. Germline V lookup: CDR1 LGHDT, CDR2 YNNKEL (reference sequence). CDR3 region: CASSQGGSTYEQYF. CDR3 coding DNA: TGTGCCAGCAGCCAAGGTGGGAGTACCTACGAGCAGTACTTC.

As regards this clone: At the DNA level, this CDR3 is encoded by other sequences in the same sample as well. The chain has TRBV12-3 or TRBV12-4 and TRBJ2-5; D unresolved. V was shortened by 1 base and J by 5 bases, with 5 bases between the two germline ends. CDR3 length: 12 amino acids. The CDR3 nucleotides read TGTGCCAGCAGTTTAGTCCGTGAGACCCAGTACTTC. It is translated as CASSLVRETQYF.

This clone was picked up a small number of times. This chain links TRBV7-2 with TRBJ2-7, with 11 bases lining up with TRBD2. This CDR3 has 17 amino acids. CDR1 SGHTA and CDR2 FQGNSA come from the germline V gene. The J segment lost 2 bases and the V segment lost 1 base, leaving 7 bases of the junction unmatched. CDR3 nucleotide sequence: TGTGCCAGCAGCTTAGTAGCGGGAGGGCCCTTGGCCTACGAGCAGTACTTC. Its protein product is CASSLVAGGPLAYEQYF.

The V gene is TRBV6-5, the J gene TRBJ2-1, with TRBD1 matching 11 bases. This CDR3 spans 16 amino acids. V shed 0 bases and J 5 bases; nucleotides not matched to a gene: 3. CDR1 and CDR2 from the germline V gene are MNHEY and SVGAGI. The CDR3 loop is CASSYSWTGGHNEQFF. CDR3 DNA sequence: TGTGCCAGCAGTTACTCCTGGACAGGGGGCCACAATGAGCAGTTCTTC.

A remark on this clone: Different DNA sequences within this sample yield the same CDR3. The chain recombines TRBV10-2 with TRBJ2-7, with 7 bases identical to TRBD2. Germline V lookup: CDR1 WSHSY, CDR2 SAAADI. This CDR3 is built from 15 residues. With V trimmed by 0 bases and J by 2 bases, 4 bases remained unmatched. CDR3 sequence reads: CASSESGGRAYEQYF. CDR3 DNA: TGCGCCAGCAGTGAGTCGGGGGGGAGGGCCTACGAGCAGTACTTC.

The V call is TRBV18, the J call TRBJ2-1; 12 bases align to TRBD2. Per germline, CDR1 KGHSH and CDR2 LQKENI. V gave up 0 bases and J gave up 8 bases; unmatched junction bases: 8. The CDR3 is 17 residues long. As DNA, the CDR3 is TGTGCCAGCTCACCACCGACTAGCGGGAGAATATTCCATGAGCAGTTCTTC. It translates to CASSPPTSGRIFHEQFF.

The J gene is TRBJ2-7, the V gene TRBV5-1; 7 bases are a match to TRBD1. CDR1 is SGHRS, CDR2 YFSETQ, per germline. The CDR3 contains 13 residues. The junction had 7 bases not matched to a gene; V was cut back by 4 bases and J by 6 bases. The CDR3 bases are TGCGCCAGCAGCCTAGTTACAGGGGTCGAGCAGTACTTC. It is translated as CASSLVTGVEQYF.

This clone turned up a few times. This chain joins TRBV7-9 and TRBJ1-1; D unclear. Germline V gene data show CDR1 as SEHNR and CDR2 as FQNEAQ (reference sequence). V dropped 5 bases and J dropped 0 bases, with 7 bases sitting between them. The CDR3 has 13 residues. The CDR3 reads CASSGTVNTEAFF. CDR3 DNA: TGTGCCAGCAGCGGTACAGTGAACACTGAAGCTTTCTTT. The variable domain in full, with the rest retrieved from reference TRBV7-9 and TRBJ1-1, is DTGVSQNPRHKITKRGQNVTFRCDPISEHNRLYWYRQTLGQGPEFLTYFQNEAQLEKSRLLSDRFSAERPKGSFSTLEIQRTEQGDSAMYLCASSGTVNTEAFFGQGTRLTVV.

The chain carries TRBV6-5 and TRBJ1-2; 7 bases align to TRBD1. The germline gives CDR1 MNHEY, CDR2 SVGAGI. With V trimmed by 10 bases and J by 3 bases, 8 bases remained unmatched. This CDR3 comprises 13 residues. The CDR3 is CATRQGTDYGYTF. The CDR3 DNA is TGTGCCACTAGACAGGGAACCGACTATGGCTACACCTTC.

This clone showed up just a few times. The rearrangement uses TRBV2 and TRBJ1-2; 10 nucleotides line up with TRBD1. With V trimmed by 5 bases and J by 7 bases, 7 bases remained unmatched. Germline V CDR1 and CDR2: SNHLY, FYNNEI. The CDR3 runs to 14 residues. The CDR3 coding sequence is TGTGCCAGCAGTCCACGACAGGGGGCGGTTGGCTACACCTTC. Translation: CASSPRQGAVGYTF.

The genes are TRBV29-1 and TRBJ1-2; D unclear. V was trimmed by 6 bases and J by 2 bases, leaving 10 bases between them. This CDR3 has 12 amino acids. Germline V gives CDR1 SQVTM, CDR2 ANQGSEA. In DNA form, the CDR3 reads TGCAGCGTGGCCCAGGTGAACTATGGCTACACCTTC. Encoded protein: CSVAQVNYGYTF.

The chain joins TRBV5-1 to TRBJ2-2; 10 bases fit TRBD1. The CDR3 has 14 amino acids. The V and J ends lost 3 bases and 6 bases, in that order; junction bases with no gene match: 2. Germline-derived CDR1 and CDR2 are SGHRS and YFSETQ. As DNA, the CDR3 is TGCGCCAGCAGCTCGGGGACAGGGGCCGGGGAGCTGTTTTTT. Encoded protein: CASSSGTGAGELFF.

The chain couples TRBV18 to TRBJ1-2; 9 positions agree with TRBD1. Trimming cost V 2 bases and J 6 bases; bases outside gene matches: 4. This CDR3 region has 14 residues. The germline gives CDR1 KGHSH, CDR2 LQKENI. This CDR3 reads CASSPTGQGNGYTF. The DNA for the CDR3 is TGTGCCAGCTCACCAACCGGACAGGGGAATGGCTACACCTTC.

The chain couples TRBV4-3 to TRBJ2-3, with D perhaps TRBD2 (5 bases). The CDR3 runs to 14 residues. The V end was cut by 1 base, the J end by 4 bases, with 9 bases between. Germline CDR1 LGHNA, CDR2 YSLEER. CDR3 DNA: TGCGCCAGCAGCCAAGGGTTGAGGGCAGATACGCAGTATTTT. It specifies CASSQGLRADTQYF.

The gene calls are TRBV30 and TRBJ1-6; D remains ambiguous. Trimming stripped 4 bases from V and 5 bases from J, with 6 bases between. The CDR3 contains 12 residues. CDR1 GTSNPN and CDR2 SVGIG come from the germline V gene (reference sequence). CDR3 sequence: CAWTVNNSPLHF. CDR3 DNA: TGTGCCTGGACAGTAAATAATTCACCCCTCCACTTT.

The chain recombines TRBV2 with TRBJ2-1, with TRBD2 matching 9 bases. The ends lost 6 bases at V and 3 bases at J; junction bases unmatched: 6. From germline, CDR1 is SNHLY and CDR2 FYNNEI. CDR3 length: 15 amino acids. The CDR3 region is CASRLAGAIYNEQFF. As DNA, the CDR3 is TGTGCCAGCAGGTTAGCGGGAGCCATCTACAATGAGCAGTTCTTC. Full variable domain (missing parts from reference TRBV2 and TRBJ2-1): EPEVTQTPSHQVTQMGQEVILRCVPISNHLYFYWYRQILGQKVEFLVSFYNNEISEKSEIFDDQFSVERPDGSNFTLKIRSTKLEDSAMYFCASRLAGAIYNEQFFGPGTRLTVL.

The chain is built from TRBV18 and TRBJ1-5, with D possibly being TRBD1 (6 bases). The CDR3 extends over 17 amino acids. The germline V gene encodes CDR1 KGHSH and CDR2 LQKENI. The V end was cut by 3 bases, the J end by 2 bases, with 17 bases between. The CDR3 protein is CASSPPRDKRGNQPQHF. Here the CDR3 DNA reads TGTGCCAGCTCACCTCCTCGGGACAAGAGAGGCAATCAGCCCCAGCATTTT.

J is TRBJ1-5 and V is TRBV6-5; the D gene is possibly TRBD1 (5 bases). This CDR3 spans 15 amino acids. The germline CDR1 and CDR2 sequences are MNHEY and SVGAGI. Trimming took 4 bases from V and 0 from J, leaving 10 bases between them. The CDR3 DNA sequence: TGTGCCAGCAGTTTGACAGTCAATAGCAATCAGCCCCAGCATTTT. Residues: CASSLTVNSNQPQHF.

This chain connects TRBV4-3 to TRBJ1-1; D is unresolved. CDR1 is LGHNA and CDR2 is YSLEER in the germline V gene. The CDR3 is made up of 17 amino acids. V lost 0 bases and J lost 0, with 14 bases in between. The CDR3 is CASSQDLASGMNTEAFF. DNA for the CDR3: TGCGCCAGCAGCCAAGATCTGGCCTCGGGTATGAACACTGAAGCTTTCTTT.

The rearrangement links TRBV4-2 to TRBJ2-6; 15 nucleotides agree with TRBD2. CDR3 size: 22 residues. J was trimmed by 0 bases and V by 2 bases; bases with no gene match: 11. CDR1 and CDR2 (germline): LGHNA, YNFKEQ. The CDR3 spells CASSQRLGLAGGSPSGANVLTF. In nucleotides, the CDR3 is TGTGCCAGCAGCCAAAGACTGGGACTAGCGGGAGGATCCCCCTCTGGGGCCAACGTCCTGACTTTC.

V is TRBV7-2 and J is TRBJ2-2; D ambiguous. V shed 3 bases and J shed 0 bases, with 8 bases lying between them. Germline V gene lookup returns CDR1 SGHTA and CDR2 FQGNSA. The CDR3 sequence is 15 residues long. CDR3 sequence reads: CASSFSFTNTGELFF. CDR3 nucleotides: TGTGCCAGCAGCTTCAGTTTCACGAACACCGGGGAGCTGTTTTTT.

This clone has only a few counts. CDR3 nucleotide sequence: TGTGCCAGCAGTGAGTTGGGGAGCTATGGCTACACCTTC. As protein: CASSELGSYGYTF. The genes are TRBV2 and TRBJ1-2, with no clear D. The V gene's germline CDR1 is SNHLY and CDR2 FYNNEI. CDR3 length equals 13 residues. Trimming shortened V by 3 bases and J by 4 bases, and 9 bases separated the two germline ends.

V gene TRBV10-1 combines with J gene TRBJ1-1, with TRBD1 identical over 10 bases. Germline CDR1 WNHNN, CDR2 SYGVQD (reference sequence). The length of the CDR3 is 14 residues. V lost 2 bases and J lost 6; bases outside the gene matches: 3. The CDR3 coding sequence is TGCGCCAGCAGTGAGACCGGGACAGGGGCTGAAGCTTTCTTT. The encoded protein is CASSETGTGAEAFF.

This chain uses TRBV13 with TRBJ2-7; 9 nucleotides line up with TRBD1. V shed 5 bases, J shed 1 base, and the junction held 12 bases outside the gene matches. CDR1 and CDR2 from the germline V gene are PRHDT and FYEKMQ (reference sequence). The CDR3 sequence is 17 residues long. The CDR3: CASSPPHRDRGSYEQYF. DNA of the CDR3: TGTGCCAGCAGCCCCCCTCATCGAGACAGGGGGTCCTACGAGCAGTACTTC.